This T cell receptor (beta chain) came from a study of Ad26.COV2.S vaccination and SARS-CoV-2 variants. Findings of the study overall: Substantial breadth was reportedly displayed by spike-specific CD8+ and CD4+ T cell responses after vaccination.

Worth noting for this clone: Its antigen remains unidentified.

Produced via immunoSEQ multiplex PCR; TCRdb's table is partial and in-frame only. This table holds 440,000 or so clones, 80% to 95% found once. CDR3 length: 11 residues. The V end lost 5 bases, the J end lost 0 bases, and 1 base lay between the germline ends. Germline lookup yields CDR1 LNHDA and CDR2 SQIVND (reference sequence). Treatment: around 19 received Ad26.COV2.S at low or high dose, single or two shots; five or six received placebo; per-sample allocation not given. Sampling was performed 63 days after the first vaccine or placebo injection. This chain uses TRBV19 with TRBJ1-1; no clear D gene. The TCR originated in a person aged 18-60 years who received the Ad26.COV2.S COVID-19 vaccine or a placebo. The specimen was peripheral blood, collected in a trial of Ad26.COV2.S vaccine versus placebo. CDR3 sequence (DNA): TGTGCCAGTAGTTTGAACACTGAAGCTTTCTTT. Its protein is CASSLNTEAFF.